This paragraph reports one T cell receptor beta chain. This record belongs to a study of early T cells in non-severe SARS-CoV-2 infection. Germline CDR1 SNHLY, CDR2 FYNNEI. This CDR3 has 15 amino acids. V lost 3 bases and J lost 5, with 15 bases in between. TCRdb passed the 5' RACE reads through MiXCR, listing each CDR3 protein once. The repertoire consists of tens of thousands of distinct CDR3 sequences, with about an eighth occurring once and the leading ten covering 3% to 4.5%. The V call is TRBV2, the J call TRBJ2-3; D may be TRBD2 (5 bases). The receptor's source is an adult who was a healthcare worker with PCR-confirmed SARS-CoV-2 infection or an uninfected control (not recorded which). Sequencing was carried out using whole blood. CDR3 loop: CASSDNSLSGDTQYF. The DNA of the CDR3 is TGTGCCAGCAGTGATAATAGCCTAAGCGGAGATACGCAGTATTTT.